Sequencing of this TCR beta chain was carried out in a study of shared clonotypes between healthy human individuals. Sequencing used immunoSEQ multiplex PCR; TCRdb keeps in-frame clones, though not all of them. Of a few hundred thousand clones in the sample, 97% were seen once. The V end was cut by 5 bases, the J end by 5 bases, with 17 bases between. CDR1 SGHTA and CDR2 FQGNSA come from the germline V gene. This CDR3 has 15 residues. The clonotype was recovered from a woman in her 30s in good health. V usage is TRBV7-2 and J usage is TRBJ2-3, with D maybe TRBD1 (6 bases). The source material was naive CD4+ T cells sorted from blood. The subset here: CD45RA+ positively selected. Written as DNA, the CDR3 is TGTGCCAGCAGCAACCAGGGGCTAGCCGGAGATACGCAGTATTTT. This encodes CASSNQGLAGDTQYF.